Listed here are 17 T cell receptor beta chains from one sample, sequenced in a study of blood T cells in healthy people across ages. Together with a sample-barcoded 5' primer, a J-beta primer mix was included in a second PCR lasting about 7 to 11 cycles. Using its own MiXCR run on the 5' RACE reads, TCRdb lists one record per CDR3 protein. This repertoire shows 850,000 to 1,300,000 distinct CDR3 sequences, around 45% found once; its top ten account for 18%. Sequencing was done on a sample of blood. These receptor sequences come from a woman aged 55-69 years in good health.

DNA for the CDR3: TGTGCCACCAGCCTGGATGACGGACCCTACTACGAGCAGTACTTC. As protein: CATSLDDGPYYEQYF. This chain connects TRBV15 to TRBJ2-5; D is unclear. Gene TRBJ2-7 matches the end of the DNA better, so the J call may be wrong. The CDR3 contains 15 residues. Germline V gene lookup returns CDR1 LNHNV and CDR2 YYDKDF (reference sequence).

The rearrangement links TRBV7-8 to TRBJ2-3, with a possible D match to TRBD2 (5 bases). The CDR3 is 16 amino acids. Trimming pared 1 base from V and 1 base from J, leaving 12 bases between. CDR1 and CDR2 (germline): SGHVS, FQNEAQ. CDR3 loop: CASSLDRGRRTDTQYF. The CDR3 DNA sequence: TGTGCCAGCAGCTTAGATCGAGGGCGGCGCACAGATACGCAGTATTTT.

CDR3 protein: CASSIGEKLFF. The DNA for the CDR3 is TGTGCCAGTAGTATTGGCGAAAAACTGTTTTTT. The rearrangement links TRBV19 to TRBJ1-4; no definite D call. CDR3 size: 11 residues. Germline V lookup: CDR1 LNHDA, CDR2 SQIVND (reference sequence). V lost 3 bases and J lost 8, with 4 bases in between.

The chain is built from TRBV20-1 and TRBJ2-5, with D perhaps given as TRBD1 or TRBD2 (6 bases each). Germline lookup yields CDR1 DFQATT and CDR2 SNEGSKA (reference sequence). V lost 5 bases and J 5 bases, leaving 21 bases between the germline ends. The CDR3 spans 15 residues. The DNA for the CDR3 is TGCAGTGCTTTCGTACCCGGGGGCCGGGGTGAGACCCAGTACTTC. Amino acid sequence: CSAFVPGGRGETQYF.

The rearrangement uses TRBV10-3 and TRBJ2-7; TRBD1 or TRBD2 may be the D gene (5 bases each). The CDR3 is 14 amino acids. Germline values: CDR1 ENHRY, CDR2 SYGVKD. The germline V and J ends were trimmed by 3 bases and 3 bases, with 12 bases remaining between them. The chain's CDR3 is CAISERGTNYEQYF. The CDR3 nucleotides read TGTGCCATCAGTGAACGAGGGACCAACTACGAGCAGTACTTC.

V and J are TRBV29-1 and TRBJ2-5, with 7 bases fitting TRBD1. The germline gives CDR1 SQVTM, CDR2 ANQGSEA. V trimming: 8 bases; J trimming: 3 bases; junction bases outside the gene matches: 6. The CDR3 totals 12 residues. The CDR3 here is CSFWDSEETQYF. DNA for the CDR3: TGCAGCTTTTGGGACAGCGAAGAGACCCAGTACTTC.

This clonotype was observed a few times. V and J are TRBV4-2 and TRBJ1-5; possible D gene TRBD1, 6 bases. Per the germline V gene, CDR1 is LGHNA and CDR2 is YNFKEQ. With 3 bases removed from V and 6 bases from J, the gap between germline ends came to 9 bases. This CDR3 comprises 13 residues. CDR3 sequence (DNA): TGTGCCAGCAGCCATGGCAGGGGTCAGCCCCAGCATTTT. As protein: CASSHGRGQPQHF.

The chain links TRBV11-2 to TRBJ2-3; 13 bases match TRBD2. CDR3 length equals 16 residues. Losses at the gene ends were 5 bases for V and 3 bases for J; bases not matched to a gene: 5. The germline CDR1 and CDR2 sequences are SGHAT and FQNNGV. CDR3 residues: CASSPGTSGNTDTQYF. The CDR3 DNA reads TGTGCCAGCAGCCCAGGGACTAGCGGGAATACAGATACGCAGTATTTT.

V and J are TRBV11-3 and TRBJ2-4; D unresolved. The end of the DNA aligns better with TRBJ2-5, so the J call may be wrong. Germline CDR1 reads SGHNT; CDR2 reads YENEEA. CDR3 length: 14 residues. CDR3 DNA sequence: TGTGCCAGCAGCTTAGGGGCAGTTTCGAAGACCCAGTACTTC. This codes for CASSLGAVSKTQYF.

The rearrangement links TRBV7-9 to TRBJ1-5, with D perhaps TRBD1 (5 bases). The CDR3 length is 15 residues. Germline values: CDR1 SEHNR, CDR2 FQNEAQ (reference sequence). Trimming shortened V by 5 bases and J by 3 bases, and 14 bases separated the two germline ends. CDR3 residues: CASSPLWDYNQPQHF. The CDR3 DNA is TGTGCCAGCAGCCCCCTTTGGGACTACAATCAGCCCCAGCATTTT.

With regard to this clonotype: This sequence may be a read error, since a much larger clone differs from it by one base. The chain uses TRBV2 and TRBJ2-4; D gene uncertain. CDR1 is SNHLY and CDR2 is FYNNEI in the germline V gene. Trimming removed 3 bases at V and 5 bases at J, with 2 bases between. The CDR3 runs 11 residues. The CDR3 DNA reads as TGTGCCAGCAGTGAGGAAAACATTCAGTACTTC. Its protein is CASSEENIQYF.

This CDR3 is CASSQSGQVTSGRETQYF. DNA for the CDR3: TGCGCCAGCAGCCAATCAGGGCAGGTTACTAGCGGGAGAGAGACCCAGTACTTC. V usage is TRBV4-1 and J usage is TRBJ2-5, with TRBD2 matching over 11 bases. The V segment lost 2 bases and the J segment 4 bases; nucleotides outside the gene matches: 12. The germline V gene has CDR1 MGHRA and CDR2 YSYEKL. The CDR3 is 18 residues long.

This clonotype was observed many times. The gene calls are TRBV29-1 and TRBJ2-1; 11 bases align to TRBD2. Unmatched junction bases numbered 10, after V lost 5 bases and J lost 10 bases. Per germline, CDR1 SQVTM and CDR2 ANQGSEA. This CDR3 has 14 residues. DNA for the CDR3: TGCAGCGTTACGATAAGGCTAGCGGGAGGAGAGCAGTTCTTC. Translating gives CSVTIRLAGGEQFF.

This rearrangement joins TRBV3-1 to TRBJ2-5, with 8 bases fitting TRBD1. The J call could be wrong; TRBJ2-7 is a better fit for the DNA end. In germline, CDR1 is LGHDT, CDR2 YNNKEL (reference sequence). This CDR3 region has 15 residues. The CDR3 DNA sequence: TGTGCCAGCAGTCCCCAGGGGGCGCGGCGCCACGAGCAGTACTTC. It yields the protein CASSPQGARRHEQYF.

This clonotype appeared once. This could be a read error, since a much larger clone is one nucleotide away. This chain joins TRBV5-1 and TRBJ2-1; TRBD1 matches at 9 bases. This CDR3 has 14 amino acids. V lost 4 bases to trimming and J lost 10 bases; unmatched junction nucleotides: 9. The V gene's germline CDR1 is SGHRS and CDR2 YFSETQ. CDR3 in amino acids: CASSLQQGAYEQFF. In nucleotides, the CDR3 is TGCGCCAGCAGCCTGCAACAGGGGGCCTACGAGCAGTTCTTC.

The table lists this clonotype with a few counts. V gene TRBV11-2 combines with J gene TRBJ2-1, with unresolved D. Judging by the DNA end, TRBJ2-7 fits better; the J call may be wrong. The CDR3 runs 16 residues. The germline V gene encodes CDR1 SGHAT and CDR2 FQNNGV. CDR3 DNA sequence: TGTGCCAGCAGCTTATATGCGGAGACCTTAAACAATGAGCAGTACTTC. It is translated as CASSLYAETLNNEQYF.

This chain links TRBV29-1 with TRBJ2-1; possible D gene TRBD1, 6 bases. CDR3 length equals 13 residues. The germline gives CDR1 SQVTM, CDR2 ANQGSEA. The CDR3 DNA reads TGCAGTGTTTTTGAGGACAGCTACAATGAGCAGTTCTTC. Protein: CSVFEDSYNEQFF.